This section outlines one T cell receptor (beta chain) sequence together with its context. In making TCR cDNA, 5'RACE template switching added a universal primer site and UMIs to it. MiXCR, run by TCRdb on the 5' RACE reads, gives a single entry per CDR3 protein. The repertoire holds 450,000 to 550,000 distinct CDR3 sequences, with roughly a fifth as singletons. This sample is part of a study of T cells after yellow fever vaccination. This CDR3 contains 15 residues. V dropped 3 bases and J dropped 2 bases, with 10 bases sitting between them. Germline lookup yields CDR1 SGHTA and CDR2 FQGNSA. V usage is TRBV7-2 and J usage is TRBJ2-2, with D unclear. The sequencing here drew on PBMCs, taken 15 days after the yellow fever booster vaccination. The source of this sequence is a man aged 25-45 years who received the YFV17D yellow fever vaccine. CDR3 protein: CASSFASRNTGELFF. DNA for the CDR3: TGTGCCAGCAGCTTTGCCAGCAGAAACACCGGGGAGCTGTTTTTT.